This entry lists 2 T cell receptor beta chains sequenced from one sample in a study of T cell repertoires in cytomegalovirus infection. MiXCR was run by TCRdb on the reads, yielding one entry per CDR3 protein. This table holds 150,000 to 200,000 distinct CDR3 sequences, 13% to 15% found once. Sequenced material: PBMCs. The source is a human donor in good health (CMV status not recorded). Some clones in this sample may be carry-over from other donors' samples.

This clonotype appeared a few times. V and J are TRBV6-1 and TRBJ2-2; weak D call: TRBD2 (6 bases). Per germline, CDR1 MNHNS and CDR2 SASEGT. The CDR3 length is 15 residues. Trimming pared 0 bases from V and 5 bases from J, leaving 10 bases between. This CDR3 is CASSEAGRMTGELFF. The CDR3 region has the DNA TGTGCCAGCAGTGAAGCGGGGAGGATGACCGGGGAGCTGTTTTTT.

In its sample, this clonotype was seen many times. V is TRBV19 and J is TRBJ2-1, with TRBD2 identical over 13 bases. This CDR3 contains 17 residues. Germline lookup yields CDR1 LNHDA and CDR2 SQIVND (reference sequence). V trimming: 2 bases; J trimming: 8 bases; junction bases outside the gene matches: 9. This chain's CDR3 is CASSISRTSGSRDEQFF. CDR3 bases: TGTGCCAGTAGTATATCCCGGACTAGCGGGAGTCGCGATGAGCAGTTCTTC.